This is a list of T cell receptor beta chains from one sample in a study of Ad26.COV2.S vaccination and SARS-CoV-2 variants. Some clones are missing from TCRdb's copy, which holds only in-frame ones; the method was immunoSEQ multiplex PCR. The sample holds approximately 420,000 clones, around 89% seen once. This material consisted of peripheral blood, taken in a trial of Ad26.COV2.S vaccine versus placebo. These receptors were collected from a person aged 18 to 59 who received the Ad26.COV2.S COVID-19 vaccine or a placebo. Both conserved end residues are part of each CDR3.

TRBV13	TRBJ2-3	CASSSEEAGPSTDTQYF
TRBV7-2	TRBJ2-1	CASSLGRSSNEQFF
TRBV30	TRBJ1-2	CAWSTGGGYTF
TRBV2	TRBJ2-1	CASSTTGGPGSYNEQFF
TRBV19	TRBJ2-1	CASSIPGRRLAAKNEQFF
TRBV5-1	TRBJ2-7	CASSLGQGPYEQYF
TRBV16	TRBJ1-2	CASSPGRNYGYTF
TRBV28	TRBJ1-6	CASSFFESPLHF
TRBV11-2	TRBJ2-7	CASSLHPGAVGENEQYF
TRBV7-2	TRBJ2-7	CASSGKGWAEQYF
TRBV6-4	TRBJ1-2	CASIIKGESLYGYTF
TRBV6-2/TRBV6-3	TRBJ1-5	CASSYGWDQPQHF
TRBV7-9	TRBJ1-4	CASSLLETNEKLFF
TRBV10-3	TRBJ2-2	CAIKQRTPTGELFF
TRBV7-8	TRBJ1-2	CASSLGRFNYGYTF
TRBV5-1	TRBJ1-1	CASSLGGFEAFF
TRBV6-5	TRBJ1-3	CASSPTWGSGNTIYF
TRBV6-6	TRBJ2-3	CASSEAPDTQYF
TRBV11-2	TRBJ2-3	CASSLGLAGRGDTQYF
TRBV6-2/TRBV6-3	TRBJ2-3	CASSSGVRATDTQYF
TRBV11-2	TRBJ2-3	CASSHWRNRTDTQYF
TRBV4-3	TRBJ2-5	CASSQASGQETQYF
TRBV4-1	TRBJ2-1	CASSQGPGYNEQFF
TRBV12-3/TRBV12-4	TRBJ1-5	CASRGSGYQPQHF
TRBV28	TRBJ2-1	CAIAPGSPDEQFF
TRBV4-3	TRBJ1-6	CASSQAFGTADNSPLHF